This section outlines one T cell receptor (beta chain) sequence together with its context. This entry is derived from a study of regulatory and conventional T cells in RAG deficiency. Data came from immunoSEQ multiplex PCR; TCRdb stores just in-frame clones and leaves some out. Among some 35,000 clones listed, about 80% were seen once. Trimming took off 0 bases at V and 0 bases at J, with 3 bases between the two ends. The CDR3 has 13 amino acids. The germline gives CDR1 MNHEY, CDR2 SVGAGI. Conventional CD4+ T cells were sorted from blood as CD25-low CD127-high cells. These same records also appear under a second study, on regulatory T cells. In that study: The primer mix had 52 TRBV and 13 TRBJ primers.

Material: CD4+ effector T cells sorted from blood. The chain has TRBV6-5 and TRBJ2-7, with unresolved D. The receptor was isolated from a human donor in good health. CDR3 sequence: CASSYSPSYEQYF. The CDR3 DNA is TGTGCCAGCAGTTACTCGCCCTCCTACGAGCAGTACTTC.